This TCR beta chain was recorded in a study of radiotherapy plus CTLA-4 blockade in lung cancer. Study as a whole: More than 15% of enrolled patients responded objectively, and approximately 30% had disease control. Findings of the study overall: Radiotherapy with ipilimumab was followed by blood expansion of tumor-derived clones. With interferon-beta, early dynamics of blood T cell clones were reported to best predict response.

As to this clone: Its specificity is unknown.

The method was immunoSEQ multiplex PCR; TCRdb's version includes in-frame clones alone and lacks a portion of them. The sample contains 50,000 to 70,000 clones, 82% of which appear only once. The receptor was derived from a human donor with non-small cell lung cancer whose response to radiotherapy plus ipilimumab could not be evaluated. Sequencing used peripheral blood, obtained from a patient treated with radiotherapy plus ipilimumab.

CDR3 nucleotides: TGTGCCAGCAGCCCGCGGTTCGGAAACACCATATATTTT. Protein: CASSPRFGNTIYF. V usage is TRBV7-2 and J usage is TRBJ1-3; D is unresolved. The germline V gene has CDR1 SGHTA and CDR2 FQGNSA. V shed 5 bases and J shed 4 bases, with 9 bases lying between them. CDR3 length: 13 residues.